The 23 T cell receptor beta chains below were found in one sample sequenced in a study of blood T cell repertoires in COVID-19 (dated by TCRdb to between 2020 and 2021). Libraries came from the immunoSEQ multiplex PCR assay. TCRdb holds this immuneACCESS table with in-frame rearrangements only. Some clones are missing; in checked studies, unresolved V genes explain under half, and the rest has no known cause. In this sample the table shows under 300,000 clones, 83% of which occur a single time. About 4.3% of the sample is taken by the ten largest. The sequenced material came from peripheral blood. All receptors derive from a man aged 55 to 70 who had recovered from COVID-19.

A remark on this clone: One end of the junction varies from germline; a read error may be responsible. Other DNA sequences in the sample encode the same CDR3. The V gene is TRBV30, the J gene TRBJ2-1, with D possibly being TRBD2 (5 bases). Germline CDR1 is GTSNPN and CDR2 is SVGIG (reference sequence). The CDR3 is 13 amino acids. CDR3 in DNA: TGTGCCTGGAGTGCCGGACTGAACAACGAGCAGTTCTTC. Translating it yields CAWSAGLNNEQFF.

The chain uses TRBV24-1 and TRBJ2-3; a possible D gene is TRBD2 (5 bases). CDR1 is KGHDR, CDR2 SFDVKD, per germline. The CDR3 totals 12 residues. V was pared by 8 bases and J by 9 bases, with 14 bases between. The chain's CDR3 is CATMGVSKTQYF. The CDR3 DNA is TGTGCCACCATGGGAGTGAGTAAAACGCAGTATTTT.

The chain has TRBV19 and TRBJ1-2, with 8 bases matching TRBD1. Germline V gene data show CDR1 as LNHDA and CDR2 as SQIVND (reference sequence). This CDR3 contains 14 residues. V lost 6 bases and J lost 2; bases outside the gene matches: 5. The CDR3 region has the DNA TGTGCCAGTAGGCGACAGGGGTTAAACTATGGCTACACCTTC. Protein sequence: CASRRQGLNYGYTF.

This sequence joins TRBV5-1 and TRBJ2-1, with a possible D match to TRBD1 (6 bases). This CDR3 spans 14 amino acids. V lost 2 bases to trimming and J lost 5 bases, with 11 bases between them. Germline-derived CDR1 and CDR2 are SGHRS and YFSETQ. The CDR3 region is CASSFGYRDNEQFF. The DNA of the CDR3 is TGCGCCAGCAGCTTTGGGTACAGGGACAATGAGCAGTTCTTC.

This clone turned up a few times. The chain employs TRBV2 and TRBJ2-7, with D uncertain. Germline V gene data show CDR1 as SNHLY and CDR2 as FYNNEI. Trimming cost V 1 base and J 3 bases, with 10 bases left between them. The CDR3 extends over 14 amino acids. CDR3 in amino acids: CASSEDDTYYEQYF. The DNA for the CDR3 is TGTGCCAGCAGTGAAGACGACACGTACTACGAGCAGTACTTC.

In this sample, this clone turned up many times. The gene calls are TRBV3-1 (or the pseudogene TRBV3-2) and TRBJ1-6; D gene ambiguous. V shed 0 bases and J shed 10 bases, with 22 bases lying between them. This CDR3 is 18 amino acids long. Looked up from germline, CDR1 is LGHDT and CDR2 is YNNKEL (reference sequence). CDR3 region: CASSQDYGGRHFVSPLHF. The DNA for the CDR3 is TGTGCCAGCAGCCAAGATTATGGAGGTCGCCACTTTGTCTCACCCCTCCACTTT.

Regarding this clone: Other nucleotide sequences from this sample produce the same CDR3. The V gene is TRBV12-3 or TRBV12-4, the J gene TRBJ2-7; the D gene is possibly TRBD1 (5 bases). The CDR3 is 13 amino acids. Between the trimmed V and J ends, which lost 2 bases and 5 bases, there was a span of 10 bases. This chain's CDR3 is CASSLRQGNEQYF. The CDR3 bases are TGTGCCAGCAGTTTACGGCAGGGCAACGAGCAGTACTTC.

The chain joins TRBV19 to TRBJ1-5; D unclear. CDR1 and CDR2 from the germline V gene are LNHDA and SQIVND (reference sequence). The CDR3 totals 13 residues. Trimming pared 9 bases from V and 0 bases from J, leaving 9 bases between. The CDR3 region has the DNA TGTGCCAGCAGACAAAATAGCAATCAGCCCCAGCATTTT. The encoded protein is CASRQNSNQPQHF.

V gene TRBV3-1 (or the pseudogene TRBV3-2) combines with J gene TRBJ2-1; a possible D gene is TRBD1 (6 bases). The germline gives CDR1 LGHDT, CDR2 YNNKEL (reference sequence). The CDR3 covers 16 residues. The V and J ends lost 0 bases and 6 bases respectively, with 15 bases between them. The CDR3 nucleotides are TGTGCCAGCAGCCAAGATAGGCCAGGGGTGGGCAATGAGCAGTTCTTC. Protein: CASSQDRPGVGNEQFF.

The chain carries TRBV30 and TRBJ1-1; unclear D gene. Trimming removed 0 bases from V and 1 base from J, with 12 bases in between. CDR1 is GTSNPN, CDR2 SVGIG, per germline (reference sequence). The CDR3 is made up of 15 amino acids. The CDR3 region is CAWSVGGISNTEAFF. The CDR3 DNA is TGTGCCTGGAGTGTTGGAGGAATATCGAACACTGAAGCTTTCTTT. Full variable domain (missing parts from reference TRBV30 and TRBJ1-1): SQTIHQWPATLVQPVGSPLSLECTVEGTSNPNLYWYRQAAGRGLQLLFYSVGIGQISSEVPQNLSASRPQDRQFILSSKKLLLSDSGFYLCAWSVGGISNTEAFFGQGTRLTVV.

V gene TRBV28 combines with J gene TRBJ1-2; 7 positions agree with TRBD1. Germline values: CDR1 MDHEN, CDR2 SYDVKM. V shed 6 bases, J shed 2 bases, and the junction held 6 bases outside the gene matches. The CDR3 runs 14 residues. CDR3 protein: CASRVGTANYGYTF. The CDR3 DNA reads TGTGCCAGCAGGGTAGGGACAGCCAACTATGGCTACACCTTC.

This chain joins TRBV19 and TRBJ2-5, with D hard to call. CDR1 is LNHDA and CDR2 is SQIVND in the germline V gene (reference sequence). The CDR3 spans 13 residues. V gave up 6 bases and J gave up 0 bases, with 8 bases separating them. The CDR3: CASRNDYQETQYF. The CDR3 nucleotides read TGTGCCAGTAGGAACGACTACCAAGAGACCCAGTACTTC.

This clone was detected only once. The gene calls are TRBV4-1 and TRBJ2-4, with D perhaps matching TRBD1 (5 bases). This CDR3 has 18 residues. Trimming left V 1 base short and J 2 bases short, with 18 bases between. Germline-derived CDR1 and CDR2 are MGHRA and YSYEKL. The CDR3 nucleotides are TGCGCCAGCAGCCAAGGGCTCTTGGCCAGGGTTCCCAAAAACATTCAGTACTTC. It translates to CASSQGLLARVPKNIQYF.

The chain uses TRBV5-1 and TRBJ1-1; D gene unclear. Looked up from germline, CDR1 is SGHRS and CDR2 is YFSETQ. V shed 4 bases and J shed 6 bases, with 16 bases lying between them. The length of the CDR3 is 14 residues. The CDR3 DNA follows: TGCGCCAGCAGCCGTAGGGAGCGCATCGCTGAAGCTTTCTTT. This codes for CASSRRERIAEAFF.

J is TRBJ2-7 and V is TRBV5-1; no definite D call. The CDR3 covers 13 residues. V lost 0 bases, J lost 3 bases, and 7 bases lay in between. Germline V gives CDR1 SGHRS, CDR2 YFSETQ. The CDR3 is CASSLGSSYEQYF. CDR3 bases: TGCGCCAGCAGCTTGGGGTCGAGCTACGAGCAGTACTTC.

The chain combines TRBV6-6 with TRBJ1-3; possible D gene TRBD1, 6 bases. Deletions cut 5 bases from V and 1 base from J, with 18 bases between. CDR1 and CDR2 (germline): MNHNY, SVGAGI (reference sequence). The CDR3 sequence is 17 residues long. In nucleotides, the CDR3 is TGTGCCAGCAGTCGGGACACCATCACGCGGTCTGGAAACACCATATATTTT. Translation gives CASSRDTITRSGNTIYF.

The chain employs TRBV30 and TRBJ2-7; 8 nucleotides match TRBD2. After removal of 0 bases from V and 6 bases from J, the junction contained 16 bases not matched to a gene. CDR1 and CDR2 from the germline V gene are GTSNPN and SVGIG (reference sequence). The CDR3 sequence is 17 residues long. CDR3 bases: TGTGCCTGGAGTGTACCTCGACGGGAGGGCCGGGGGCTCGAGCAGTACTTC. Translation gives CAWSVPRREGRGLEQYF.

This chain connects TRBV5-1 to TRBJ2-5; the D gene is possibly TRBD1 (6 bases). V lost 0 bases to trimming and J lost 4 bases, with 10 bases between them. Germline V gives CDR1 SGHRS, CDR2 YFSETQ. The CDR3 contains 14 residues. The DNA of the CDR3 is TGCGCCAGCAGCTTGGCCGGCAGGGGAGAGACCCAGTACTTC. It codes for CASSLAGRGETQYF.

The chain carries TRBV10-2 and TRBJ1-4; 7 bases map to TRBD1. The junction had 8 bases not matched to a gene; V was cut back by 2 bases and J by 8 bases. This CDR3 has 15 residues. The germline CDR1 and CDR2 sequences are WSHSY and SAAADI. CDR3 loop: CASSELGTAEEKLFF. CDR3 DNA: TGCGCCAGCAGTGAGCTTGGGACAGCGGAAGAAAAACTGTTTTTT.

V gene TRBV6-2 or TRBV6-3 combines with J gene TRBJ2-7, with D possibly TRBD1 on 6 matching bases. The germline V and J ends were trimmed by 7 bases and 3 bases, with 19 bases remaining between them. CDR1 is MNHEY, CDR2 SVGEGT, per germline. This CDR3 comprises 15 residues. Written as DNA, the CDR3 is TGTGCCAGCACCTACTCCCAACAGGGTGTCTACGAGCAGTACTTC. Protein sequence: CASTYSQQGVYEQYF.

This sequence joins TRBV28 and TRBJ2-7, with 10 bases aligning to TRBD1. After removal of 7 bases from V and 3 bases from J, the junction contained 6 bases not matched to a gene. The CDR3 contains 14 residues. Per the germline V gene, CDR1 is MDHEN and CDR2 is SYDVKM. CDR3 nucleotides: TGTGCCAGCAACGGGGGGACAGGGGTCTACGAGCAGTACTTC. It yields the protein CASNGGTGVYEQYF.

The chain recombines TRBV7-3 with TRBJ1-6; D gene ambiguous. The CDR3 runs to 16 residues. Germline CDR1 is SGHTA and CDR2 is FQGTGA. The V gene lost 2 bases and the J gene lost 7 bases, with 15 bases spanning the gap. CDR3 in amino acids: CASSLSGPVGNSPLHF. For the CDR3, the DNA is TGTGCCAGCAGCTTATCCGGCCCCGTCGGGAATTCACCCCTCCACTTT.

V gene TRBV5-4 combines with J gene TRBJ1-2; a weak D match, TRBD1 (5 bases). Germline V lookup: CDR1 SGHNT, CDR2 YYREEE (reference sequence). CDR3 size: 15 residues. V was pared by 3 bases and J by 8 bases, with 20 bases between. This CDR3 is CASSSGGLPEGGYTF. The CDR3 bases are TGTGCCAGCAGCTCGGGGGGTCTACCGGAGGGGGGCTACACCTTC.